The 20 T cell receptor beta chains given below trace back to one sample, sequenced in a study of shared clonotypes between healthy human individuals. Sequencing was performed with immunoSEQ multiplex PCR; in TCRdb, only in-frame clones are kept and a portion is missing. The sample includes about 470,000 clones, 70% to 80% of them seen just once. Input material: PBMCs. All receptors come from a woman aged 40 to 49 in good health. Some clones in this sample may be carry-over from other donors' samples.

V gene TRBV4-2 combines with J gene TRBJ2-3; 9 nucleotides match TRBD1. CDR3 size: 14 residues. The V segment lost 5 bases and the J segment 4 bases; nucleotides outside the gene matches: 4. CDR1 LGHNA and CDR2 YNFKEQ come from the germline V gene. In nucleotides, the CDR3 is TGTGCCAGCAGCGTCGGACAGGGGTCAGATACGCAGTATTTT. This translates into CASSVGQGSDTQYF.

The V call is TRBV9, the J call TRBJ2-7; D tentatively reads TRBD1 or TRBD2 (5 bases each). CDR3 size: 13 residues. The V end was cut by 4 bases, the J end by 3 bases, with 11 bases between. From germline, CDR1 is SGDLS and CDR2 YYNGEE. The CDR3 reads CASSTGDDYEQYF. For the CDR3, the DNA is TGTGCCAGCAGCACCGGGGACGACTACGAGCAGTACTTC.

The rearrangement links TRBV14 to TRBJ1-2, with D possibly matching TRBD1 (5 bases). CDR3 length: 13 amino acids. V dropped 1 base and J dropped 5 bases, with 8 bases sitting between them. The V gene's germline CDR1 is SGHDN and CDR2 FVKESK. The chain's CDR3 is CASSQGGLYGYTF. The CDR3 bases are TGTGCCAGCAGCCAAGGGGGACTATATGGCTACACCTTC.

V gene TRBV7-9 combines with J gene TRBJ2-3; D unclear. Deletions cut 4 bases from V and 9 bases from J, with 14 bases between. Per germline, CDR1 SEHNR and CDR2 FQNEAQ (reference sequence). CDR3 size: 13 residues. CDR3 residues: CASSSLSPTTQYF. In DNA, the CDR3 is TGTGCCAGCAGCTCTCTATCCCCCACGACGCAGTATTTT.

The chain carries TRBV7-3 and TRBJ2-7; no definite D call. Germline CDR1 and CDR2: SGHTA and FQGTGA. This CDR3 region has 15 residues. The V and J ends lost 1 base and 0 bases respectively, with 10 bases between them. The CDR3 is CASSLSSAFSYEQYF. The CDR3 DNA follows: TGTGCCAGCAGCTTAAGCAGCGCCTTCTCCTACGAGCAGTACTTC. The variable domain in full, with the rest retrieved from reference TRBV7-3 and TRBJ2-7, is GAGVSQTPSNKVTEKGKYVELRCDPISGHTALYWYRQSLGQGPEFLIYFQGTGAADDSGLPNDRFFAVRPEGSVSTLKIQRTERGDSAVYLCASSLSSAFSYEQYFGPGTRLTVT.

The rearrangement links TRBV9 to TRBJ1-1; 8 nucleotides agree with TRBD1. Trimming took 5 bases from V and 6 from J; bases not matched to a gene: 9. Germline V CDR1 and CDR2: SGDLS, YYNGEE. The CDR3 loop spans 14 amino acids. DNA of the CDR3: TGTGCCAGCAGACCGGACAGGGTGGGCGCTGAAGCTTTCTTT. Amino acids: CASRPDRVGAEAFF.

The chain links TRBV6-4 to TRBJ2-2, with 10 bases fitting TRBD2. The trim removed 9 bases at V and 5 bases at J, leaving 12 bases unmatched. CDR1 is MRHNA and CDR2 is SNTAGT in the germline V gene. The CDR3 has 16 amino acids. The CDR3 bases are TGTGCCAGACGCGGGCTAGCGGGAGTCTGGACCGGGGAGCTGTTTTTT. Its protein product is CARRGLAGVWTGELFF.

V gene TRBV11-2 combines with J gene TRBJ2-5; TRBD1 matches 10 bases. This CDR3 has 13 amino acids. The germline gives CDR1 SGHAT, CDR2 FQNNGV. The V gene end was trimmed by 6 bases and the J gene end by 9 bases; junction bases not matched to a gene: 7. In nucleotides, the CDR3 is TGTGCCAGCAGTCCCGGGACAGGGGTGGCCCAGTACTTC. This translates into CASSPGTGVAQYF.

The chain employs TRBV11-2 and TRBJ2-3; the match to TRBD2 covers 9 bases. Per germline, CDR1 SGHAT and CDR2 FQNNGV. The ends lost 0 bases at V and 3 bases at J; junction bases unmatched: 7. The CDR3 is 17 residues long. CDR3 bases: TGTGCCAGCAGCTTAGATCTCGGCGGGAGGGTTACAGATACGCAGTATTTT. This encodes CASSLDLGGRVTDTQYF.

This rearrangement joins TRBV19 to TRBJ2-7; possible D gene TRBD1, 6 bases. Trimming stripped 6 bases from V and 0 bases from J, with 12 bases between. Germline CDR1 reads LNHDA; CDR2 reads SQIVND (reference sequence). The CDR3 contains 14 residues. The CDR3 DNA sequence: TGTGCCAGTAGAAAGACAGGTTACTCCTACGAGCAGTACTTC. Its translation is CASRKTGYSYEQYF.

The CDR3 DNA follows: TGTGCCAGCAGCCAAGTGCGCGTGAGGGGACTAGCAATCTATGAGCAGTTCTTC. Protein sequence: CASSQVRVRGLAIYEQFF. V is TRBV14 and J is TRBJ2-1; the match to TRBD2 covers 9 bases. Germline loops: CDR1 SGHDN, CDR2 FVKESK. The CDR3 contains 18 residues. With 1 base clipped from V and 8 bases from J, the junction kept 15 bases outside the gene matches.

This chain joins TRBV15 and TRBJ1-1; 9 nucleotides agree with TRBD1. With V trimmed by 3 bases and J by 9 bases, 11 bases remained unmatched. The CDR3 extends over 15 amino acids. CDR1 and CDR2 (germline): LNHNV, YYDKDF (reference sequence). The CDR3 region has the DNA TGTGCCACCAGCAGTGATGGACAGGGGATTGTGAAAGCTTTCTTT. Translation gives CATSSDGQGIVKAFF.

The V gene is TRBV21-1, the J gene TRBJ2-7. TRBV21-1 is listed as a pseudogene. This CDR3 region has 18 residues. CDR3: CASSKVGSGPNFTYEQYF. CDR3 nucleotide sequence: TGTGCCAGCAGCAAAGTAGGTTCGGGACCGAACTTCACCTACGAGCAGTACTTC.

The V call is TRBV18, the J call TRBJ2-4; 9 nucleotides align to TRBD1. The V gene's germline CDR1 is KGHSH and CDR2 LQKENI. V shed 2 bases, J shed 2 bases, and the junction held 10 bases outside the gene matches. The CDR3 loop spans 18 amino acids. The CDR3 coding sequence is TGTGCCAGCTCACCAAAACAAGCCGGGACAGGGACCAAAAACATTCAGTACTTC. As protein: CASSPKQAGTGTKNIQYF.

The gene calls are TRBV7-6 and TRBJ1-1; D remains ambiguous. The CDR3 has 14 residues. V lost 3 bases, J lost 3 bases, and 11 bases lay in between. CDR1 and CDR2 (germline): SGHVS, FNYEAQ. The CDR3 protein is CASSLGGLDTEAFF. CDR3 in DNA: TGTGCCAGCAGCTTGGGAGGGTTGGACACTGAAGCTTTCTTT.

The rearrangement links TRBV5-1 to TRBJ1-1, with TRBD1 matching over 7 bases. V lost 4 bases and J lost 5; bases outside the gene matches: 11. The CDR3 has 15 residues. Per the germline V gene, CDR1 is SGHRS and CDR2 is YFSETQ. The CDR3 nucleotides read TGCGCCAGCAGCAAATCCCAGGGGGATGGGACTGAAGCTTTCTTT. Its translation: CASSKSQGDGTEAFF.

CDR3: CASSTGHPQETQYF. CDR3 coding DNA: TGTGCCAGCAGCACGGGACACCCCCAAGAGACCCAGTACTTC. The chain combines TRBV5-8 with TRBJ2-5; D possibly corresponds to TRBD1 (6 bases). CDR1 is SGHTS and CDR2 is YDEGEE in the germline V gene. The CDR3 has 14 amino acids. The germline V and J ends were trimmed by 4 bases and 1 base, with 11 bases remaining between them. Using reference TRBV5-8 and TRBJ2-5 for the parts outside the CDR3, the full variable domain is EAGVTQSPTHLIKTRGQQATLRCSPISGHTSVYWYQQALGLGLQFLLWYDEGEERNRGNFPPRFSGRQFPNYSSELNVNALELEDSALYLCASSTGHPQETQYFGPGTRLLVL.

The chain combines TRBV6-1 with TRBJ2-1; the match to TRBD2 covers 11 bases. The CDR3 length is 13 residues. V dropped 6 bases and J dropped 7; count of bases not matched to a gene: 2. CDR1 and CDR2 from the germline V gene are MNHNS and SASEGT. CDR3 in DNA: TGTGCCAGCAGGACTAGCGGGATGAATGAGCAGTTCTTC. It is translated as CASRTSGMNEQFF.

Worth noting for this clone: Other nucleotide sequences in the sample specify the same CDR3. This chain connects TRBV19 to TRBJ1-2, with no clear D. Germline lookup yields CDR1 LNHDA and CDR2 SQIVND (reference sequence). V was cut by 1 base and J by 2 bases, with 5 bases left in between. The CDR3 loop spans 13 amino acids. The CDR3 nucleotides are TGTGCCAGTAGTATAGGGCGGAACTATGGCTACACCTTC. This sequence encodes CASSIGRNYGYTF.

The rearrangement uses TRBV27 and TRBJ2-1; 10 bases map to TRBD2. After removal of 4 bases from V and 5 bases from J, the junction contained 8 bases not matched to a gene. Germline V lookup: CDR1 MNHEY, CDR2 SMNVEV (reference sequence). The CDR3 consists of 16 residues. CDR3 sequence (DNA): TGTGCCAGCAGTTCTCGAATAGCGGGAGGAAACAATGAGCAGTTCTTC. Translated, it gives CASSSRIAGGNNEQFF.